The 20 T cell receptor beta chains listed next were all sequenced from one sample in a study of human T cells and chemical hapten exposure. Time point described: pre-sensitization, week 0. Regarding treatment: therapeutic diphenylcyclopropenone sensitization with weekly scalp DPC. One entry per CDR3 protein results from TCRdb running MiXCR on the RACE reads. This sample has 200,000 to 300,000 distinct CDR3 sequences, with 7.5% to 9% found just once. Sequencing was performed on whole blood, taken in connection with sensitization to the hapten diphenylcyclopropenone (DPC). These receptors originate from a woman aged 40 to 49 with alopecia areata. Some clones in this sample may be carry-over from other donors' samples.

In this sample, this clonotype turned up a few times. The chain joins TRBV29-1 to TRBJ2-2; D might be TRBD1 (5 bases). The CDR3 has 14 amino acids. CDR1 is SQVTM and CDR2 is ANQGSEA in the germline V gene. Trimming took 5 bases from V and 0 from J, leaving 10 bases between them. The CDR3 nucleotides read TGCAGCGTTTTGGGGCTTACGAACACCGGGGAGCTGTTTTTT. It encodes CSVLGLTNTGELFF.

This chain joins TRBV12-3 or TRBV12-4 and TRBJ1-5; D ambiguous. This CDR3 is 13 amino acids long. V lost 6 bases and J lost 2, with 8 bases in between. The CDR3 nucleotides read TGTGCCAGCAGACAGAGCGGCAATCAGCCCCAGCATTTT. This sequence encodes CASRQSGNQPQHF.

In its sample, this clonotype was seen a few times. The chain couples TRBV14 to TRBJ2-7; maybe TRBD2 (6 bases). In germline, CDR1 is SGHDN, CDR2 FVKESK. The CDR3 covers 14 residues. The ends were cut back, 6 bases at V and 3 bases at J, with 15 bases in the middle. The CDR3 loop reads CASRHSGGSYEQYF. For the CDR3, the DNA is TGTGCCAGCAGGCATAGCGGAGGAAGCTACGAGCAGTACTTC.

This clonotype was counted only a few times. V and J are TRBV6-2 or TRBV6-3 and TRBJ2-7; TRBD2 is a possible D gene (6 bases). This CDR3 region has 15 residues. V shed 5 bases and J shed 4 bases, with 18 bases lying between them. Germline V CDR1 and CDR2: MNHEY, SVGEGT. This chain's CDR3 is CASSPPSAGIYEQYF. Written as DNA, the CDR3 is TGTGCCAGCAGTCCCCCCTCAGCGGGTATTTACGAGCAGTACTTC.

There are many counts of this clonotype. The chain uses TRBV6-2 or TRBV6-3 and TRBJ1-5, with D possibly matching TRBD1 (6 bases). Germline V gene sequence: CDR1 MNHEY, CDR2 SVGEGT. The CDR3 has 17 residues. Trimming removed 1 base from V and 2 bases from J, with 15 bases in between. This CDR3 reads CASSYLQGLLGNQPQHF. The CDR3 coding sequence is TGTGCCAGCAGTTACTTACAGGGTCTGCTGGGCAATCAGCCCCAGCATTTT.

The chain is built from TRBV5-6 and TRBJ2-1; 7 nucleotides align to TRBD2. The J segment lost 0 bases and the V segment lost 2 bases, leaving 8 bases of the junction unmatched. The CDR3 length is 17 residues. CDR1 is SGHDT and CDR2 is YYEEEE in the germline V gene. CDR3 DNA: TGTGCCAGCAGCTTCCCCGCGGGAGCGAGCTCCTACAATGAGCAGTTCTTC. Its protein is CASSFPAGASSYNEQFF.

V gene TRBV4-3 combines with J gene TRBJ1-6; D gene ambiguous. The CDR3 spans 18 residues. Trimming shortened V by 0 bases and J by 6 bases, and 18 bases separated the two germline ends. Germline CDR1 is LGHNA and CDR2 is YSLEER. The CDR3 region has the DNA TGCGCCAGCAGCCAAGATCACGCAAACACCGTGGGTAATTCACCCCTCCACTTT. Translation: CASSQDHANTVGNSPLHF.

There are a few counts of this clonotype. In DNA, the CDR3 is TGTGCCAGCAGCCCAACAGGGGGCAAATTGGATGAGCAGTTCTTC. This encodes CASSPTGGKLDEQFF. The V gene is TRBV6-5, the J gene TRBJ2-1; 9 nucleotides align to TRBD1. Germline V CDR1 and CDR2: MNHEY, SVGAGI. The CDR3 has 15 residues. The V and J ends lost 6 bases and 8 bases, in that order; junction bases with no gene match: 11.

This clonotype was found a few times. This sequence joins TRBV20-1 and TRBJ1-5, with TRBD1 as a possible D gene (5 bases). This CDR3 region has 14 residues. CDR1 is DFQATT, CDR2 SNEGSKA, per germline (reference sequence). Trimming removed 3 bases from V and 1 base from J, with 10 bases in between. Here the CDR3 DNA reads TGCAGTGCTAGGTTCAGGGAAAGCAATCAGCCCCAGCATTTT. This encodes CSARFRESNQPQHF.

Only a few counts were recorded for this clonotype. The CDR3 coding sequence is TGTGCCAGCAGCCAAGGCCCCCGGACCATTGCCGACGAGCAGTACTTC. Translation gives CASSQGPRTIADEQYF. This chain links TRBV3-1 with TRBJ2-7; unclear D gene. Germline assignment: CDR1 LGHDT and CDR2 YNNKEL (reference sequence). This CDR3 has 16 residues. Deletions cut 1 base from V and 5 bases from J, with 18 bases between.

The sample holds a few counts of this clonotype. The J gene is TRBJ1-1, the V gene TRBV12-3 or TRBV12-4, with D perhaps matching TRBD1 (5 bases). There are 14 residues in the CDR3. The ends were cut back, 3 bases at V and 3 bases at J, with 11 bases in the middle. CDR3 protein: CASSFGSRDTEAFF. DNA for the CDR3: TGTGCCAGCAGTTTCGGGAGCAGGGACACTGAAGCTTTCTTT.

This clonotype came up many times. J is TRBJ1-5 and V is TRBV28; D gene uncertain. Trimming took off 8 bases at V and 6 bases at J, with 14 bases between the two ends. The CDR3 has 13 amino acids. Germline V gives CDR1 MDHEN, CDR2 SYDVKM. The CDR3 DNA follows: TGTGCCAGCGGCGACTTACCTCTTCAGCCCCAGCATTTT. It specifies CASGDLPLQPQHF.

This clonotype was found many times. CDR3 residues: CASRGLAGGQRNEQFF. DNA for the CDR3: TGTGCCAGCAGAGGACTAGCGGGAGGGCAGCGCAATGAGCAGTTCTTC. This chain links TRBV12-3 or TRBV12-4 with TRBJ2-1; 15 bases are shared with TRBD2. This CDR3 has 16 amino acids. Losses at the gene ends were 6 bases for V and 6 bases for J; bases not matched to a gene: 6.

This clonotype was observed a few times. CDR3 DNA sequence: TGCAGCGTTGGGCAGGTCAAGAACACTGAAGCTTTCTTT. Translation: CSVGQVKNTEAFF. The chain joins TRBV29-1 to TRBJ1-1; the D is unclear. V was trimmed by 4 bases and J by 1 base, leaving 10 bases between them. Germline-derived CDR1 and CDR2 are SQVTM and ANQGSEA. The CDR3 extends over 13 amino acids. The full variable domain, completed using reference TRBV29-1 and TRBJ1-1, is SAVISQKPSRDICQRGTSLTIQCQVDSQVTMMFWYRQQPGQSLTLIATANQGSEATYESGFVIDKFPISRPNLTFSTLTVSNMSPEDSSIYLCSVGQVKNTEAFFGQGTRLTVV.

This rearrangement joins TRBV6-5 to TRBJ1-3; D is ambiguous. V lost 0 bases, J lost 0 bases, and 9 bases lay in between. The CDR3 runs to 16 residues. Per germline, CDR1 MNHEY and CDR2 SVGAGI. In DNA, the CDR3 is TGTGCCAGCAGTTACTCGGGTTCGGGCTCTGGAAACACCATATATTTT. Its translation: CASSYSGSGSGNTIYF.

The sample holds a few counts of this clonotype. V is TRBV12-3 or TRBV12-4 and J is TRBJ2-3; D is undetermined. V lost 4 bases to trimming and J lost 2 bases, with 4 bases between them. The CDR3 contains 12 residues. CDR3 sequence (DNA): TGTGCCAGCAGTTCGTTCACAGATACGCAGTATTTT. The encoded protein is CASSSFTDTQYF.

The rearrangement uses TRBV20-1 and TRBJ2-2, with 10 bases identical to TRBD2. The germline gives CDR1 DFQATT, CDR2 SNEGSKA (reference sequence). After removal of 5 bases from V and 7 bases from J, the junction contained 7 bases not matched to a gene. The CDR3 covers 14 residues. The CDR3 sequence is CSAYLAGASGELFF. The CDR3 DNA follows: TGCAGTGCTTATCTAGCGGGAGCTAGCGGGGAGCTGTTTTTT.

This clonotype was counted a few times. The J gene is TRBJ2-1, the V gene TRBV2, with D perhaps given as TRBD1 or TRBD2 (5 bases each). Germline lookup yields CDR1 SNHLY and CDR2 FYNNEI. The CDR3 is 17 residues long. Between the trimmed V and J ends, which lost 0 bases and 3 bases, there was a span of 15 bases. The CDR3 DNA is TGTGCCAGCAGTGAAGCGCTTGGGGGAGAGGGCTACAATGAGCAGTTCTTC. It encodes CASSEALGGEGYNEQFF.

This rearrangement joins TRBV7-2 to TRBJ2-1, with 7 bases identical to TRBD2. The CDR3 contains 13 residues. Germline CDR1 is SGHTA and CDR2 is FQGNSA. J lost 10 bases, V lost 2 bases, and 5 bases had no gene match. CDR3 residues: CASSLFVLAEQFF. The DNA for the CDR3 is TGTGCCAGCAGCTTATTCGTACTAGCGGAGCAGTTCTTC. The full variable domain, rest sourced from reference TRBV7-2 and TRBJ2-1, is GAGVSQSPSNKVTEKGKDVELRCDPISGHTALYWYRQSLGQGLEFLIYFQGNSAPDKSGLPSDRFSAERTGGSVSTLTIQRTQQEDSAVYLCASSLFVLAEQFFGPGTRLTVL.

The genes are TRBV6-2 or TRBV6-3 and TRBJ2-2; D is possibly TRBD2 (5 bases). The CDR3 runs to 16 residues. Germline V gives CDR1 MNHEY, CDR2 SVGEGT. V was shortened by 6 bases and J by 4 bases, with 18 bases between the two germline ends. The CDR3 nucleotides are TGTGCCAGCAGCTACGGGAAGGGTAGCCGCACCGGGGAGCTGTTTTTT. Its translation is CASSYGKGSRTGELFF.